This passage covers 13 T cell receptor beta chains from one sample sequenced in a study of blood T cell repertoires in COVID-19. Clones were read by immunoSEQ multiplex PCR, and TCRdb kept only the in-frame ones, dropping some. The profile covers a few hundred thousand clones, with around 82% appearing a single time and approximately 2.9% taken by the ten largest. Sequenced material: peripheral blood. The receptor source for this set is a woman aged 25 to 39 who had recovered from COVID-19.

This chain uses TRBV5-1 with TRBJ2-7, with D possibly matching TRBD1 (5 bases). The CDR3 is made up of 14 amino acids. Looked up from germline, CDR1 is SGHRS and CDR2 is YFSETQ. V lost 2 bases and J 4 bases, leaving 13 bases between the germline ends. The CDR3 sequence: CASSFTGDSYEQYF. The CDR3 coding sequence is TGCGCCAGCAGCTTTACAGGAGACTCATACGAGCAGTACTTC.

The V call is TRBV21-1, the J call TRBJ2-1; TRBD2, the table's D call, lacks a check against the DNA. TRBV21-1 corresponds to a pseudogene. The CDR3 runs 17 residues. CDR3 in amino acids: CASSKVHRLAGINEQFF. The DNA for the CDR3 is TGTGCCAGCAGCAAAGTTCATAGACTAGCGGGAATCAATGAGCAGTTCTTC.

This clone was seen a single time. The rearrangement joins TRBV6-1 to TRBJ1-4; D is perhaps TRBD1 (5 bases). V lost 1 base, J lost 8 bases, and 23 bases lay in between. CDR1 and CDR2 from the germline V gene are MNHNS and SASEGT. The CDR3 runs 18 residues. The CDR3: CASSEDLRRGRAREKLFF. The CDR3 coding sequence is TGTGCCAGCAGTGAAGATCTTCGAAGGGGCAGGGCCAGGGAAAAACTGTTTTTT.

This chain uses TRBV28 with TRBJ2-1; 11 nucleotides match TRBD2. The germline gives CDR1 MDHEN, CDR2 SYDVKM. V lost 6 bases to trimming and J lost 10 bases; unmatched junction nucleotides: 8. CDR3 length: 14 residues. Written as DNA, the CDR3 is TGTGCCAGCAGCCGACTAGCGGGGTTGGAGGAGCAGTTCTTC. Residues: CASSRLAGLEEQFF. Full variable domain (missing parts from reference TRBV28 and TRBJ2-1): DVKVTQSSRYLVKRTGEKVFLECVQDMDHENMFWYRQDPGLGLRLIYFSYDVKMKEKGDIPEGYSVSREKKERFSLILESASTNQTSMYLCASSRLAGLEEQFFGPGTRLTVL.

This chain connects TRBV29-1 to TRBJ2-7; 9 positions match TRBD1. CDR3 size: 13 residues. The V and J ends lost 4 bases and 1 base, in that order; junction bases with no gene match: 2. The V gene's germline CDR1 is SQVTM and CDR2 ANQGSEA. Written as DNA, the CDR3 is TGCAGCGTTGCGGGACAGGGATCCTACGAGCAGTACTTC. Translating gives CSVAGQGSYEQYF.

This chain links TRBV6-1 with TRBJ2-1; 8 bases align to TRBD1. Germline-derived CDR1 and CDR2 are MNHNS and SASEGT. CDR3 size: 20 residues. Losses at the gene ends were 0 bases for V and 6 bases for J; bases not matched to a gene: 19. The CDR3 sequence: CASSEAAGGGSLAVGNEQFF. As DNA, the CDR3 is TGTGCCAGCAGTGAAGCGGCAGGGGGCGGGTCGCTCGCGGTCGGCAATGAGCAGTTCTTC.

This chain connects TRBV18 to TRBJ2-1; D may be TRBD1 (7 bases). The ends were cut back, 4 bases at V and 7 bases at J, with 20 bases in the middle. Germline V gene sequence: CDR1 KGHSH, CDR2 LQKENI. There are 16 residues in the CDR3. In DNA, the CDR3 is TGTGCCAGCTCACTTAGACGACAGGGAGGCCGGAATGAGCAGTTCTTC. It is translated as CASSLRRQGGRNEQFF.

The J gene is TRBJ1-1, the V gene TRBV7-9; unclear D gene. The ends were cut back, 5 bases at V and 6 bases at J, with 7 bases in the middle. The length of the CDR3 is 11 residues. Germline lookup yields CDR1 SEHNR and CDR2 FQNEAQ (reference sequence). In DNA form, the CDR3 reads TGTGCCAGCAGCGCCGGAGCTGAAGCTTTCTTT. It yields the protein CASSAGAEAFF.

Only a few counts were recorded for this clone. The chain couples TRBV7-2 to TRBJ2-7; D is undetermined. Germline CDR1 reads SGHTA; CDR2 reads FQGNSA. This CDR3 is 17 amino acids long. V was pared by 1 base and J by 2 bases, with 18 bases between. As DNA, the CDR3 is TGTGCCAGCAGCTTAGTAGCAATATTACATGTTACCTACGAGCAGTACTTC. Translated: CASSLVAILHVTYEQYF. Using reference TRBV7-2 and TRBJ2-7 for the parts outside the CDR3, the full variable domain is GAGVSQSPSNKVTEKGKDVELRCDPISGHTALYWYRQSLGQGLEFLIYFQGNSAPDKSGLPSDRFSAERTGGSVSTLTIQRTQQEDSAVYLCASSLVAILHVTYEQYFGPGTRLTVT.

The chain joins TRBV20-1 to TRBJ2-3; the match to TRBD2 covers 11 bases. The CDR3 contains 15 residues. The junction had 7 bases not matched to a gene; V was cut back by 3 bases and J by 5 bases. Germline V CDR1 and CDR2: DFQATT, SNEGSKA (reference sequence). CDR3 protein: CSASRTSGSGDTQYF. In DNA form, the CDR3 reads TGCAGTGCTAGTAGAACTAGCGGGAGTGGAGATACGCAGTATTTT.

This clone has more than one count but fewer than ten. The gene calls are TRBV28 and TRBJ1-2; a weak D match, TRBD1 (5 bases). The CDR3 is 14 amino acids. Germline V gives CDR1 MDHEN, CDR2 SYDVKM. Trimming left V 4 bases short and J 7 bases short, with 16 bases between. As DNA, the CDR3 is TGTGCCAGCAGTTCCCCCTCAGGGATCTCTGGCTACACCTTC. Encoded protein: CASSSPSGISGYTF.

The chain carries TRBV5-6 and TRBJ2-5; TRBD2 matches at 10 bases. With 1 base clipped from V and 4 bases from J, the junction kept 7 bases outside the gene matches. Germline V CDR1 and CDR2: SGHDT, YYEEEE. The CDR3 totals 16 residues. In DNA, the CDR3 is TGTGCCAGCAGCTTGTTTCGTAGACTAGCGGGAGAGACCCAGTACTTC. The encoded protein is CASSLFRRLAGETQYF.

The V gene is TRBV7-6, the J gene TRBJ1-1, with 10 bases identical to TRBD1. Germline V lookup: CDR1 SGHVS, CDR2 FNYEAQ. The CDR3 contains 13 residues. V dropped 7 bases and J dropped 3; count of bases not matched to a gene: 2. CDR3 coding DNA: TGTGCCAGCAAGGGACAGGGGTACACTGAAGCTTTCTTT. Amino acid sequence: CASKGQGYTEAFF.